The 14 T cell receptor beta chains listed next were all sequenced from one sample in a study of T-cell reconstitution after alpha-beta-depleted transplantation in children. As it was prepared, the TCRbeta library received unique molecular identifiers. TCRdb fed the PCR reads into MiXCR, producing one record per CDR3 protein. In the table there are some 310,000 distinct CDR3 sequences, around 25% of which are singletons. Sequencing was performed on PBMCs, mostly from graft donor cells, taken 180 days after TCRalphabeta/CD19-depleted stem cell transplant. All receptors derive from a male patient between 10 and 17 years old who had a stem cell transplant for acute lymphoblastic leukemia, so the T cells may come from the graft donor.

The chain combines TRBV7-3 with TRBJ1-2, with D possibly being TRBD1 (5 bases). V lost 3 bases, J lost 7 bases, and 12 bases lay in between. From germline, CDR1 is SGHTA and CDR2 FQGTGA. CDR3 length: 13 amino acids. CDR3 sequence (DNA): TGTGCCAGCAGCTTCACAGGTGGAGGTGGCTACACCTTC. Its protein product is CASSFTGGGGYTF.

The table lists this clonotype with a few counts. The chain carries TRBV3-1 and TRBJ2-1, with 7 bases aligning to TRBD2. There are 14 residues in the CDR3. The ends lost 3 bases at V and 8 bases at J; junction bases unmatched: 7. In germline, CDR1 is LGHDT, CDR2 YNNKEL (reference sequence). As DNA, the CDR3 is TGTGCCAGCAGCCATACTAGCGTCCAGCATGAGCAGTTCTTC. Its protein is CASSHTSVQHEQFF.

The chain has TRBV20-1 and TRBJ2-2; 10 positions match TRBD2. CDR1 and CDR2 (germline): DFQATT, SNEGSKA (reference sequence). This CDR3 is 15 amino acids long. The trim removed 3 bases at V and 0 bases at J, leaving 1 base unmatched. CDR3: CSASTSGANTGELFF. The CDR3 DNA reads TGCAGTGCTAGCACTAGCGGGGCGAACACCGGGGAGCTGTTTTTT.

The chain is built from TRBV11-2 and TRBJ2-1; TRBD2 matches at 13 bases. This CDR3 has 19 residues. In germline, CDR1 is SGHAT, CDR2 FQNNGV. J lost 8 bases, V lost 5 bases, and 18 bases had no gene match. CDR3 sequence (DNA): TGTGCCAGCAGCCCTCGACAACTAGCGGGAGGGCCAAGTGGGTATGAGCAGTTCTTC. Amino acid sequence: CASSPRQLAGGPSGYEQFF.

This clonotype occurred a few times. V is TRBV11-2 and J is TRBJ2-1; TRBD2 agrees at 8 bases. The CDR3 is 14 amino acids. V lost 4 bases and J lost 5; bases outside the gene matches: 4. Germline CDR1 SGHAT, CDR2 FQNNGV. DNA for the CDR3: TGTGCCAGCAGCTCGAGCGGGAGCCACAATGAGCAGTTCTTC. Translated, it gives CASSSSGSHNEQFF.

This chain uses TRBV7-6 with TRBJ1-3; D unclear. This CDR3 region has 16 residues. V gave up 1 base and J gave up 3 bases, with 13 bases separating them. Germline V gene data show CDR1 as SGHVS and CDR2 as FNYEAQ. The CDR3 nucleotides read TGTGCCAGCAGCTTAGAGTTCCGGGCGGGTGGAAACACCATATATTTT. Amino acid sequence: CASSLEFRAGGNTIYF.

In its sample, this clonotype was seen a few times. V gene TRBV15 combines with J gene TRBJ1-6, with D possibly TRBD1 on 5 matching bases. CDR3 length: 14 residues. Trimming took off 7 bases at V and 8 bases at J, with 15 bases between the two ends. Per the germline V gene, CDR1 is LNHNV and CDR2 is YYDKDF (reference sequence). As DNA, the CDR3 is TGTGCCACCACTTTGGGGGGTTGGGATTCACCCCTCCACTTT. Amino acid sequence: CATTLGGWDSPLHF. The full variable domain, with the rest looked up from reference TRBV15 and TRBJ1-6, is DAMVIQNPRYQVTQFGKPVTLSCSQTLNHNVMYWYQQKSSQAPKLLFHYYDKDFNNEADTPDNFQSRRPNTSFCFLDIRSPGLGDTAMYLCATTLGGWDSPLHFGNGTRLTVT.

CDR3 region: CATSRTLTNEKLFF. Here the CDR3 DNA reads TGTGCCACCAGCAGGACACTCACTAATGAAAAACTGTTTTTT. V is TRBV15 and J is TRBJ1-4; D unresolved. The CDR3 runs 14 residues. V lost 3 bases and J lost 2, with 7 bases in between. Germline V gives CDR1 LNHNV, CDR2 YYDKDF (reference sequence).

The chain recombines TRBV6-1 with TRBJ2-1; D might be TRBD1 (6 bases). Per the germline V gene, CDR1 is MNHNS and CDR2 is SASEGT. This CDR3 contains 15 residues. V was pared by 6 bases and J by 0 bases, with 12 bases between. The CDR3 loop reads CASSRQDSSYNEQFF. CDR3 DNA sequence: TGTGCCAGCAGCCGACAGGATAGCTCCTACAATGAGCAGTTCTTC.

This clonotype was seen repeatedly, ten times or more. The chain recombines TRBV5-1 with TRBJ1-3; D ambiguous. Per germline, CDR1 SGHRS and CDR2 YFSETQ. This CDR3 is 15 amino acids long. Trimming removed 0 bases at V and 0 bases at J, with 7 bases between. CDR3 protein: CASSLEVSSGNTIYF. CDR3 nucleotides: TGCGCCAGCAGCTTGGAGGTGAGCTCTGGAAACACCATATATTTT.

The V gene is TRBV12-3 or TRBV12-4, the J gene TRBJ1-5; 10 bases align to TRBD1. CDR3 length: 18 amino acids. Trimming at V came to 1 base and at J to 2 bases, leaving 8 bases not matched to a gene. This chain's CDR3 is CASSLGDRGRRGNQPQHF. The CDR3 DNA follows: TGTGCCAGCAGTTTAGGAGACAGGGGGCGTAGGGGCAATCAGCCCCAGCATTTT.

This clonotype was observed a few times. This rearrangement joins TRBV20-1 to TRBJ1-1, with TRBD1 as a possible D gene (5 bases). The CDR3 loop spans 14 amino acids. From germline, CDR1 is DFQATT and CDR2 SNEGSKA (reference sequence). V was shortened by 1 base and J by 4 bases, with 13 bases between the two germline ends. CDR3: CSARGPGYGTEAFF. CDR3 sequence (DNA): TGCAGTGCTAGAGGCCCAGGGTACGGCACTGAAGCTTTCTTT.

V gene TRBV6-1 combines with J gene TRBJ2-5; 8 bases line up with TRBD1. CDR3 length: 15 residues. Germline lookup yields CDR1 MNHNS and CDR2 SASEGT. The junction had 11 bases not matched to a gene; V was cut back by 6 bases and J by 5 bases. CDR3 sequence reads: CASRDPDREDETQYF. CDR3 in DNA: TGTGCCAGCAGAGATCCGGACAGGGAAGACGAGACCCAGTACTTC.

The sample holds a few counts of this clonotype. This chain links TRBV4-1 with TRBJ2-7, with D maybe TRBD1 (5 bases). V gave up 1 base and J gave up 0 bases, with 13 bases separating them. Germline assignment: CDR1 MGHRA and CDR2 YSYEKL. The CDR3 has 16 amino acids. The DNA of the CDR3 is TGCGCCAGCAGCCAAGTCGCACAGGTCAGCTCCTACGAGCAGTACTTC. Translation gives CASSQVAQVSSYEQYF.